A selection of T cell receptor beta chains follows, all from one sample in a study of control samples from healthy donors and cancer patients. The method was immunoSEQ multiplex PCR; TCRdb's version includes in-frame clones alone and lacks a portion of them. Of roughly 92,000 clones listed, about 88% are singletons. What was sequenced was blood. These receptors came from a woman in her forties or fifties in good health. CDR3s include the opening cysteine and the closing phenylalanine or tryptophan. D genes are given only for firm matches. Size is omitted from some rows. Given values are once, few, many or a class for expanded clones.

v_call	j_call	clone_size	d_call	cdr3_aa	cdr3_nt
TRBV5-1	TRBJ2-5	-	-	CASSPLTDPGETQYF	TGCGCCAGCAGCCCGCTGACCGACCCGGGAGAGACCCAGTACTTC
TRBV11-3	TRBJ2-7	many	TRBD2	CASRQVLETSGRMWQYF	TGTGCCAGCAGACAAGTCCTGGAAACTAGCGGGAGGATGTGGCAGTACTTC
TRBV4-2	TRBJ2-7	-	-	CASSQELGTGSYEQYF	TGTGCCAGCAGCCAAGAGTTGGGAACAGGGTCCTACGAGCAGTACTTC
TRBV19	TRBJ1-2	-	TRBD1	CASSMGQAGYTF	TGTGCCAGTAGTATGGGACAGGCAGGCTACACCTTC
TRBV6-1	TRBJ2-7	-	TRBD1	CASSAPLLWDRSSYEQYF	TGTGCCAGCAGTGCGCCACTCCTTTGGGACAGGAGCTCCTACGAGCAGTACTTC
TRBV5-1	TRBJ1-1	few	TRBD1	CASSWVQTGVSEAFF	TGCGCCAGCAGCTGGGTGCAGACAGGGGTCTCTGAAGCTTTCTTT
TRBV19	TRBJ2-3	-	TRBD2	CASRPLLAGGLDTQYF	TGTGCCAGTAGGCCTTTACTAGCGGGGGGCCTCGATACGCAGTATTTT
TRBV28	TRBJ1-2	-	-	CASSSPAVGGNGYTF	TGTGCCAGCAGTTCCCCTGCGGTGGGGGGGAATGGCTACACCTTC
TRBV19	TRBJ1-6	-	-	CASQGVGAPRNSPLHF	TGTGCCAGCCAAGGTGTAGGAGCTCCCAGGAATTCACCCCTCCACTTT
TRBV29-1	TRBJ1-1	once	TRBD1	CSVEKSQGGTEAFF	TGCAGCGTCGAAAAATCTCAGGGGGGGACTGAAGCTTTCTTT
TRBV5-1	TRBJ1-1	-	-	CASTPMGDTEAFF	TGCGCCAGCACGCCAATGGGGGACACTGAAGCTTTCTTT
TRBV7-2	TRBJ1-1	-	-	CASSSGGGLRNTEAFF	TGTGCCAGCAGCTCCGGGGGGGGCCTGAGGAACACTGAAGCTTTCTTT
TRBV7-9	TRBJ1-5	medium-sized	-	CASSLGGYSNQPQHF	TGTGCCAGCAGCTTAGGGGGGTATAGCAATCAGCCCCAGCATTTT
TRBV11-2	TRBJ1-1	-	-	CASSLLGPGSTEAFF	TGTGCCAGCAGCTTACTCGGGCCAGGTAGCACTGAAGCTTTCTTT
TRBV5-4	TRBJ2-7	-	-	CASSLGGVYEQYF	TGTGCCAGCAGCTTGGGTGGGGTCTACGAGCAGTACTTC
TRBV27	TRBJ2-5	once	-	CASSKETQYF	TGTGCCAGCAGTAAAGAGACCCAGTACTTC
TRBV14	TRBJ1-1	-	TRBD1	CASSGDREAFENTEAFF	TGTGCCAGCAGCGGTGACAGGGAGGCTTTTGAGAACACTGAAGCTTTCTTT
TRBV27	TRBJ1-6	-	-	CASSLKGDTLSPLHF	TGTGCCAGCAGTTTAAAAGGGGATACCCTTTCACCCCTCCACTTT
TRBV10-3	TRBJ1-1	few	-	CAITKTRGIGATEAFF	TGTGCCATCACCAAAACAAGGGGTATAGGCGCGACTGAAGCTTTCTTT
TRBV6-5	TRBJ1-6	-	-	CASSYSNGGDSPLHF	TGTGCCAGCAGTTACTCGAACGGGGGCGATTCACCCCTCCACTTT
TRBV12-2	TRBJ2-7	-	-	CASRQSYEQYF	TGTGCAAGTCGTCAATCCTACGAGCAGTACTTC
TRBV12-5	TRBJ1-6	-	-	CASGSGPGPGDSPLHF	TGTGCTAGTGGTTCCGGCCCGGGCCCTGGGGATTCACCCCTCCACTTT
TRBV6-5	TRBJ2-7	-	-	CASNPAGHPYEQYF	TGTGCCAGCAACCCGGCAGGTCACCCCTACGAGCAGTACTTC
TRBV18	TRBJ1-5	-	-	CASSPIGGKAQPQHF	TGTGCCAGCTCTCCCATCGGGGGCAAGGCGCAGCCCCAGCATTTT
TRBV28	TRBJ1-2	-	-	CASSSLSTGTYGYTF	TGTGCCAGCAGTTCCCTCTCAACAGGGACGTATGGCTACACCTTC
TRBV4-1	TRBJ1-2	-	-	CASSQEGRMAYGYTF	TGCGCCAGCAGCCAAGAAGGAAGGATGGCCTATGGCTACACCTTC
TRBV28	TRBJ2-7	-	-	CASSPLIGGPYEQYF	TGTGCCAGCAGTCCCCTAATCGGCGGGCCCTACGAGCAGTACTTC
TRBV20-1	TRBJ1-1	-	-	CSASPRVLNTEAFF	TGCAGTGCTAGTCCCAGGGTCTTGAACACTGAAGCTTTCTTT
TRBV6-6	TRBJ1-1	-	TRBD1	CASSSSSGTGGEAFF	TGTGCCAGCAGTTCGTCTTCCGGGACAGGGGGCGAAGCTTTCTTT
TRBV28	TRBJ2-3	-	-	CASSFTGQWTDTQYF	TGTGCCAGCAGTTTCACAGGGCAATGGACAGATACGCAGTATTTT
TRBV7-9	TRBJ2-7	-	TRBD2	CASSWAGGFYEQYF	TGTGCCAGCAGCTGGGCGGGGGGCTTCTACGAGCAGTACTTC
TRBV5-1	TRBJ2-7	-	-	CASSLGGGGSYEQYF	TGCGCCAGCAGCTTGGGAGGGGGAGGCTCCTACGAGCAGTACTTC
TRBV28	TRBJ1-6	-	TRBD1	CASIPGTVLKGSYNSPLHF	TGTGCCAGCATCCCGGGGACAGTCCTGAAGGGCTCCTATAATTCACCCCTCCACTTT
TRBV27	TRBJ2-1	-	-	CASSLYGRSSYNEQFF	TGTGCCAGCAGTTTATACGGGCGAAGCTCCTACAATGAGCAGTTCTTC
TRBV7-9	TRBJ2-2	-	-	CASSLVHTLGELFF	TGTGCCAGCAGCTTAGTCCACACTCTCGGGGAGCTGTTTTTT
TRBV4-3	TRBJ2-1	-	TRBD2	CASSQDWRGDHHEQFF	TGCGCCAGCAGCCAAGATTGGCGGGGGGATCATCATGAGCAGTTCTTC
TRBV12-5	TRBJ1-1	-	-	CASGSTSVGAGTEAFF	TGTGCTAGTGGCTCGACTAGTGTGGGGGCGGGGACTGAAGCTTTCTTT
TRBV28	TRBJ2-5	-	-	CASSPPSKETQYF	TGTGCCAGCAGTCCCCCCAGCAAAGAGACCCAGTACTTC
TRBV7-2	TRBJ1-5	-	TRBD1	CASSWGQGQQPQHF	TGTGCCAGCAGCTGGGGACAGGGGCAACAGCCCCAGCATTTT
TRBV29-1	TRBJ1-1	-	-	CSVVAVDTEAFF	TGCAGCGTTGTAGCCGTAGACACTGAAGCTTTCTTT
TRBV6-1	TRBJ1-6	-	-	CASSENQVPNSPLHF	TGTGCCAGCAGTGAAAATCAGGTACCCAATTCACCCCTCCACTTT
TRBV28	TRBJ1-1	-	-	CASSLSRRDTEAFF	TGTGCCAGCAGTTTATCCAGGAGGGACACTGAAGCTTTCTTT
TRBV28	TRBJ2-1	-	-	CASSFRDSGFDEQFF	TGTGCCAGCAGTTTCCGGGACAGCGGGTTTGATGAGCAGTTCTTC